Following are 10 T cell receptor beta chains from one sample sequenced in a study of cytomegalovirus exposure and HLA in healthy donors. TCRdb's copy holds only in-frame clones and misses some; the assay was immunoSEQ multiplex PCR. The table includes over 110,000 clones, 85% to 90% detected once. The material sequenced was PBMCs. The source is a man younger than 30 in good health and CMV-seropositive.

The chain combines TRBV4-2 with TRBJ2-5, with 9 bases fitting TRBD2. CDR1 is LGHNA, CDR2 YNFKEQ, per germline. V shed 1 base, J shed 1 base, and the junction held 4 bases outside the gene matches. This CDR3 is built from 16 residues. The CDR3 region has the DNA TGTGCCAGCAGCCAAGGTAGCGGGGGAATCCAAGAGACCCAGTACTTC. It is translated as CASSQGSGGIQETQYF.

The rearrangement links TRBV9 to TRBJ1-1, with D unresolved. This CDR3 comprises 16 residues. Germline assignment: CDR1 SGDLS and CDR2 YYNGEE. Deletions cut 0 bases from V and 4 bases from J, with 16 bases between. The DNA of the CDR3 is TGTGCCAGCAGCGTAGAAGGGAGCCGACGGGCCACTGAAGCTTTCTTT. This codes for CASSVEGSRRATEAFF.

The rearrangement uses TRBV30 and TRBJ2-1, with 8 positions matching TRBD2. The V and J ends lost 2 bases and 9 bases, in that order; junction bases with no gene match: 9. The CDR3 length is 14 residues. CDR1 is GTSNPN and CDR2 is SVGIG in the germline V gene (reference sequence). The CDR3 nucleotides are TGTGCCTGGAGTTTGGGACTAGTAAAGGGTGAGCAGTTCTTC. This sequence encodes CAWSLGLVKGEQFF.

The V call is TRBV5-1, the J call TRBJ1-6; D remains unclear. The CDR3 runs 19 residues. The V end lost 0 bases, the J end lost 1 base, and 17 bases lay between the germline ends. The germline V gene has CDR1 SGHRS and CDR2 YFSETQ. In DNA form, the CDR3 reads TGCGCCAGCAGCTTGGAAGGCAGAGGATATTCGTCCTATAATTCACCCCTCCACTTT. This translates into CASSLEGRGYSSYNSPLHF.

This chain connects TRBV5-8 to TRBJ1-1; no clear D. The V and J ends lost 4 bases and 5 bases respectively, with 6 bases between them. Germline V lookup: CDR1 SGHTS, CDR2 YDEGEE. The CDR3 has 11 residues. This chain's CDR3 is CASSQLTEAFF. CDR3 bases: TGTGCCAGCAGCCAGTTGACTGAAGCTTTCTTT.

This clone was seen just once. The chain uses TRBV30 and TRBJ2-1; TRBD2 aligns across 10 bases. The CDR3 spans 14 residues. J was trimmed by 4 bases and V by 5 bases; bases with no gene match: 5. Germline V lookup: CDR1 GTSNPN, CDR2 SVGIG (reference sequence). Written as DNA, the CDR3 is TGTGCCTGGGACTTAGCGGGAGGATACAATGAGCAGTTCTTC. It encodes CAWDLAGGYNEQFF. Combining the CDR3 with reference TRBV30 and TRBJ2-1 gives the whole variable domain SQTIHQWPATLVQPVGSPLSLECTVEGTSNPNLYWYRQAAGRGLQLLFYSVGIGQISSEVPQNLSASRPQDRQFILSSKKLLLSDSGFYLCAWDLAGGYNEQFFGPGTRLTVL.

The gene calls are TRBV9 and TRBJ2-1; 12 nucleotides agree with TRBD2. CDR1 and CDR2 (germline): SGDLS, YYNGEE. The CDR3 totals 19 residues. Losses at the gene ends were 4 bases for V and 0 bases for J; bases not matched to a gene: 11. CDR3 loop: CASSSRTSGNPVSYNEQFF. DNA for the CDR3: TGTGCCAGCAGCTCCCGGACTAGCGGGAACCCCGTCTCCTACAATGAGCAGTTCTTC.

The CDR3 DNA sequence: TGTGCCAGCAGCGTAGCGTATCCTGGGACTAGCCGATATAACACAGATACGCAGTATTTT. Translation: CASSVAYPGTSRYNTDTQYF. The J gene is TRBJ2-3, the V gene TRBV9, with 9 bases identical to TRBD2. CDR1 SGDLS and CDR2 YYNGEE come from the germline V gene. The CDR3 is 20 amino acids. After removal of 0 bases from V and 2 bases from J, the junction contained 16 bases not matched to a gene. Variable domain in full (rest from reference TRBV9 and TRBJ2-3): DSGVTQTPKHLITATGQRVTLRCSPRSGDLSVYWYQQSLDQGLQFLIQYYNGEERAKGNILERFSAQQFPDLHSELNLSSLELGDSALYFCASSVAYPGTSRYNTDTQYFGPGTRLTVL.

This clone has just one count. The chain joins TRBV6-5 to TRBJ1-2; no clear D gene. CDR3 length: 13 residues. V lost 9 bases and J lost 1, with 12 bases in between. Germline V gene lookup returns CDR1 MNHEY and CDR2 SVGAGI. CDR3 in amino acids: CASTETSNYGYTF. DNA for the CDR3: TGTGCCAGTACAGAGACAAGTAACTATGGCTACACCTTC.

The V call is TRBV7-9, the J call TRBJ1-1, with 7 bases identical to TRBD1. This CDR3 has 14 residues. After removal of 2 bases from V and 3 bases from J, the junction contained 3 bases not matched to a gene. Germline V gene sequence: CDR1 SEHNR, CDR2 FQNEAQ (reference sequence). The CDR3 loop reads CASSLRQGDTEAFF. CDR3 DNA sequence: TGTGCCAGCAGCTTAAGACAGGGTGACACTGAAGCTTTCTTT.